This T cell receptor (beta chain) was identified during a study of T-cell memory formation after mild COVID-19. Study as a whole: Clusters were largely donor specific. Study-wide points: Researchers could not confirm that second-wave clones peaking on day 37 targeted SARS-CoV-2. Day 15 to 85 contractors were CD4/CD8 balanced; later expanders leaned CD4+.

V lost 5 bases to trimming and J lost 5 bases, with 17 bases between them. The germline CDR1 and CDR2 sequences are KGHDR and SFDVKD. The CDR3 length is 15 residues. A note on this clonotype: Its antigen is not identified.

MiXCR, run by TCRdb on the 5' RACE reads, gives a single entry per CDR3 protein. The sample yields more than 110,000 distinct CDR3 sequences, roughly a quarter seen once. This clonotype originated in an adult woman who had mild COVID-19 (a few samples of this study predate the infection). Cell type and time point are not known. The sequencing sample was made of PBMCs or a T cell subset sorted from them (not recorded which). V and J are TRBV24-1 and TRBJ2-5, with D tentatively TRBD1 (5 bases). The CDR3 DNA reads TGTGCCACCAGTGCCCTGCAGGGTTCGGGTGAGACCCAGTACTTC. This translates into CATSALQGSGETQYF.